Presented here are 19 T cell receptor beta chains from one specimen sequenced in a study of beta chain features in type 1 diabetes. Study results and limitations: Moderate but significant shortening of TCRB CDR3s was recorded in all four CD4+ subsets from Type 1 diabetes patients.

Their recognized antigens are unknown. Sequencing targeted expressed TCRB transcripts, as all isolated RNA had been reverse transcribed. TCRdb's copy holds only in-frame clones and misses some; the assay was immunoSEQ multiplex PCR. This repertoire shows 150,000 to 200,000 clones, about 10% found once; its top ten account for roughly 0.7%. The sample taken for sequencing was central memory CD4+ T cells from blood. The receptors shown here come from a woman aged 30 to 39 with type 1 diabetes.

The sample holds a few counts of this clone. The J gene is TRBJ1-5, the V gene TRBV2; D perhaps matches TRBD1 (6 bases). V was cut by 11 bases and J by 4 bases, with 18 bases left in between. Germline values: CDR1 SNHLY, CDR2 FYNNEI. The CDR3 covers 14 residues. For the CDR3, the DNA is TGTGCCCAGAGGGGTGGGGGCCCGAATCAGCCCCAGCATTTT. Protein: CAQRGGGPNQPQHF.

This clone was detected only a few times. Sequence at one end of the junction differs from germline and may be a read error. V usage is TRBV7-3 and J usage is TRBJ2-7; 7 bases are shared with TRBD2. Germline assignment: CDR1 SGHTA and CDR2 FQGTGA. This CDR3 region has 17 residues. In DNA, the CDR3 is TGCGCCAGCAGCCAAGATTTTGAAGCTAGCGGATTGTACGAGCAGTACTTC. This sequence encodes CASSQDFEASGLYEQYF.

The chain links TRBV20-1 to TRBJ2-5; TRBD2 aligns across 7 bases. Germline loops: CDR1 DFQATT, CDR2 SNEGSKA (reference sequence). V dropped 7 bases and J dropped 3; count of bases not matched to a gene: 2. This CDR3 region has 11 residues. The CDR3 sequence is CSVLAEETQYF. Written as DNA, the CDR3 is TGCAGTGTTCTAGCGGAAGAGACCCAGTACTTC.

The rearrangement uses TRBV4-1 and TRBJ2-7; TRBD2 aligns across 9 bases. Per germline, CDR1 MGHRA and CDR2 YSYEKL. Trimming took 2 bases from V and 6 from J; bases not matched to a gene: 8. This CDR3 contains 15 residues. The CDR3 DNA sequence: TGCGCCAGCAGCCAACTAGCGGGAAGGCGGGTCGAGCAGTACTTC. This gives the protein CASSQLAGRRVEQYF.

This clone was picked up a small number of times. The V and J genes are TRBV19 and TRBJ1-2; D may be TRBD1 (5 bases). This CDR3 is built from 13 residues. The germline gives CDR1 LNHDA, CDR2 SQIVND (reference sequence). Trimming removed 9 bases at V and 1 base at J, with 12 bases between. CDR3 nucleotides: TGTGCCAGCACAGGCGGAGTTAACTATGGCTACACCTTC. The encoded protein is CASTGGVNYGYTF.

The rearrangement joins TRBV19 to TRBJ2-7; TRBD1 matches 9 bases. Germline assignment: CDR1 LNHDA and CDR2 SQIVND (reference sequence). The trim removed 3 bases at V and 3 bases at J, leaving 6 bases unmatched. The CDR3 has 15 amino acids. DNA of the CDR3: TGTGCCAGTAGTATGGCGCAGGACAGGGGCTACGAGCAGTACTTC. This encodes CASSMAQDRGYEQYF.

The chain recombines TRBV18 with TRBJ2-2, with a possible D match to TRBD1 (6 bases). The germline gives CDR1 KGHSH, CDR2 LQKENI. This CDR3 is 13 amino acids long. V dropped 8 bases and J dropped 1 base, with 8 bases sitting between them. CDR3 sequence reads: CASTTGNTGELFF. CDR3 nucleotide sequence: TGTGCCAGCACGACAGGGAACACCGGGGAGCTGTTTTTT.

This chain uses TRBV4-2 with TRBJ2-5; TRBD2 matches 11 bases. J gave up 4 bases and V 5 bases, and 6 bases lay outside the gene matches. The CDR3 consists of 15 residues. Germline V CDR1 and CDR2: LGHNA, YNFKEQ. The CDR3 coding sequence is TGTGCCAGCAGCTCAAATCTAGCGGGAGGAGAGACCCAGTACTTC. This gives the protein CASSSNLAGGETQYF.

This clone was counted once. The J gene is TRBJ2-5, the V gene TRBV5-6, with 10 bases lining up with TRBD1. The CDR3 spans 13 residues. V was clipped by 4 bases and J by 5 bases; unmatched bases: 2. CDR1 is SGHDT, CDR2 YYEEEE, per germline. This CDR3 is CASSKDRGETQYF. As DNA, the CDR3 is TGTGCCAGCAGCAAGGACAGGGGGGAGACCCAGTACTTC.

CDR3 amino acids: CASSMPGTGITEAFF. The CDR3 DNA reads as TGTGCCAGCAGCATGCCGGGGACAGGCATCACTGAAGCTTTCTTT. This rearrangement joins TRBV5-4 to TRBJ1-1; 8 bases are shared with TRBD1. CDR3 size: 15 residues. V gave up 4 bases and J gave up 4 bases; unmatched junction bases: 9. Germline CDR1 is SGHNT and CDR2 is YYREEE (reference sequence).

This clone was counted a few times. The V gene is TRBV4-2, the J gene TRBJ2-1; D uncertain. This CDR3 region has 15 residues. The V gene lost 1 base and the J gene lost 0 bases, with 7 bases spanning the gap. CDR1 is LGHNA, CDR2 YNFKEQ, per germline. CDR3 amino acids: CASSQGYSSYNEQFF. CDR3 in DNA: TGTGCCAGCAGCCAAGGTTACTCCTCCTACAATGAGCAGTTCTTC.

The sample holds a few counts of this clone. The J gene is TRBJ2-6, the V gene TRBV6-5; D is ambiguous. Per germline, CDR1 MNHEY and CDR2 SVGAGI. V lost 7 bases and J 0 bases, leaving 7 bases between the germline ends. This CDR3 spans 14 amino acids. The DNA of the CDR3 is TGTGCCAGCAAGATCGGCTCTGGGGCCAACGTCCTGACTTTC. Amino acid sequence: CASKIGSGANVLTF.

This clone has more than one count but fewer than ten. V usage is TRBV5-4 and J usage is TRBJ2-7; perhaps TRBD2 as D (6 bases). Trimming took off 0 bases at V and 6 bases at J, with 16 bases between the two ends. The CDR3 runs to 15 residues. The germline V gene encodes CDR1 SGHNT and CDR2 YYREEE (reference sequence). CDR3 sequence: CASSLAGREKGEQYF. DNA for the CDR3: TGTGCCAGCAGCTTGGCCGGTCGGGAGAAAGGCGAGCAGTACTTC.

The rearrangement joins TRBV5-1 to TRBJ2-7, with D tentatively TRBD1 (6 bases). The CDR3 is made up of 16 amino acids. Germline V gene data show CDR1 as SGHRS and CDR2 as YFSETQ. The germline V and J ends were trimmed by 4 bases and 0 bases, with 17 bases remaining between them. CDR3 DNA sequence: TGCGCCAGCAGCGGGAGACAGGACCTAAGCTCCTACGAGCAGTACTTC. Amino acid sequence: CASSGRQDLSSYEQYF.

This chain links TRBV19 with TRBJ2-7; perhaps TRBD2 as D (5 bases). The length of the CDR3 is 14 residues. Germline V gene lookup returns CDR1 LNHDA and CDR2 SQIVND (reference sequence). V was cut by 6 bases and J by 4 bases, with 16 bases left in between. CDR3 bases: TGTGCCAGTAGCTCCAGCGGAGACCCTTACGAGCAGTACTTC. Translated: CASSSSGDPYEQYF.

This clone was counted only a few times. This chain joins TRBV30 and TRBJ2-5; 12 bases are a match to TRBD2. The CDR3 covers 16 residues. The J segment lost 5 bases and the V segment lost 0 bases, leaving 7 bases of the junction unmatched. Germline V CDR1 and CDR2: GTSNPN, SVGIG (reference sequence). This chain's CDR3 is CAWSVALAGGRETQYF. The CDR3 coding sequence is TGTGCCTGGAGTGTCGCTCTAGCGGGAGGGCGGGAGACCCAGTACTTC.

This chain joins TRBV29-1 and TRBJ2-3, with D possibly TRBD2 on 6 matching bases. The CDR3 has 13 amino acids. Trimming took 0 bases from V and 5 from J, leaving 9 bases between them. Germline V CDR1 and CDR2: SQVTM, ANQGSEA. The CDR3, as DNA: TGCAGCGTTGAAGAAAGGCGGGGAGATACGCAGTATTTT. Encoded protein: CSVEERRGDTQYF.

This clone was detected only a few times. The rearrangement uses TRBV14 and TRBJ2-5; TRBD2 is a possible D gene (6 bases). This CDR3 is built from 14 residues. Germline CDR1 and CDR2: SGHDN and FVKESK. Trimming removed 1 base at V and 4 bases at J, with 10 bases between. CDR3 loop: CASSQVYGGETQYF. Here the CDR3 DNA reads TGTGCCAGCAGCCAAGTATACGGGGGAGAGACCCAGTACTTC.

This chain uses TRBV19 with TRBJ1-1, with D unresolved. Trimming cost V 4 bases and J 1 base, with 4 bases left between them. Per the germline V gene, CDR1 is LNHDA and CDR2 is SQIVND (reference sequence). The CDR3 is 12 amino acids. The CDR3 loop is CASSNRNTEAFF. CDR3 DNA: TGTGCCAGTAGTAACAGGAACACTGAAGCTTTCTTT. The variable domain in full, completed from reference TRBV19 and TRBJ1-1, reads DGGITQSPKYLFRKEGQNVTLSCEQNLNHDAMYWYRQDPGQGLRLIYYSQIVNDFQKGDIAEGYSVSREKKESFPLTVTSAQKNPTAFYLCASSNRNTEAFFGQGTRLTVV.